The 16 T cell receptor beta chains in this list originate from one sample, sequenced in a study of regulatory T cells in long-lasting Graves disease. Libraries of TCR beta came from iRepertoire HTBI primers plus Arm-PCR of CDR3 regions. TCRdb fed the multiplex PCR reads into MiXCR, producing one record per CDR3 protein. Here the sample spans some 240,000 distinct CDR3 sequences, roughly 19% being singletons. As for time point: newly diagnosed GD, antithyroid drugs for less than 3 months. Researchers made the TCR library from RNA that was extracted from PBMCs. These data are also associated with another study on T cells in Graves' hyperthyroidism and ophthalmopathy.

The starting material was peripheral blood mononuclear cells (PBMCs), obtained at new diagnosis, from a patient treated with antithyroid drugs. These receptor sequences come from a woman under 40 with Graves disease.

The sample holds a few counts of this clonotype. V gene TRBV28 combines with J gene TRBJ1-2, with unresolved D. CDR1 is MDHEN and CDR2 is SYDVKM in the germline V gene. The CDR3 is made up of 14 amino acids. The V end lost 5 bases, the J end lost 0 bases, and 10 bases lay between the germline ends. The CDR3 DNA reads TGTGCCAGCAGTCGCCCGAAGGCTAACTATGGCTACACCTTC. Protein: CASSRPKANYGYTF.

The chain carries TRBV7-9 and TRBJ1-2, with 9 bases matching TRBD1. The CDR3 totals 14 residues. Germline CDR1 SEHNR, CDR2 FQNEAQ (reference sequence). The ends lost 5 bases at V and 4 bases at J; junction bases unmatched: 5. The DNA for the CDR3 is TGTGCCAGCAGCGCTGGGACAGGGCGCTATGGCTACACCTTC. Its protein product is CASSAGTGRYGYTF.

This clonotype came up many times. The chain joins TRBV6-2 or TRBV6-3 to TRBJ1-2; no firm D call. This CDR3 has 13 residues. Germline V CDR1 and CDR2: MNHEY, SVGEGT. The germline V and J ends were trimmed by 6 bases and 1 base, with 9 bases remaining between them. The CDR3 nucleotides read TGTGCCAGCAGCCGGGGAGATAACTATGGCTACACCTTC. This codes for CASSRGDNYGYTF.

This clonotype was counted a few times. The CDR3 protein is CASGGGVGNTIYF. The CDR3 DNA is TGTGCTAGTGGAGGGGGCGTTGGAAACACCATATATTTT. The chain uses TRBV12-5 and TRBJ1-3; 7 bases match TRBD1. With V trimmed by 6 bases and J by 3 bases, 2 bases remained unmatched. The CDR3 is 13 amino acids. Germline assignment: CDR1 LGHNT and CDR2 FRNRAP.

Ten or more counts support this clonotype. In DNA, the CDR3 is TGTGCCAGCACCAATTTAGGGGTAACCGATACGCAGTATTTT. It codes for CASTNLGVTDTQYF. V and J are TRBV7-2 and TRBJ2-3; a possible D gene is TRBD1 (5 bases). CDR1 is SGHTA and CDR2 is FQGNSA in the germline V gene. CDR3 size: 14 residues. V gave up 7 bases and J gave up 6 bases, with 17 bases separating them. Complete variable domain (other parts from reference TRBV7-2 and TRBJ2-3): GAGVSQSPSNKVTEKGKDVELRCDPISGHTALYWYRQSLGQGLEFLIYFQGNSAPDKSGLPSDRFSAERTGGSVSTLTIQRTQQEDSAVYLCASTNLGVTDTQYFGPGTRLTVL.

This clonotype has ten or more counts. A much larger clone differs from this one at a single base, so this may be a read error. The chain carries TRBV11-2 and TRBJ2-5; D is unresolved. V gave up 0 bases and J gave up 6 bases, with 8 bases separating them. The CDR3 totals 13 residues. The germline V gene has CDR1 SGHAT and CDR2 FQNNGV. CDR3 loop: CASSLEANQTQYF. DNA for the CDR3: TGTGCCAGCAGCTTAGAAGCTAACCAGACCCAGTACTTC.

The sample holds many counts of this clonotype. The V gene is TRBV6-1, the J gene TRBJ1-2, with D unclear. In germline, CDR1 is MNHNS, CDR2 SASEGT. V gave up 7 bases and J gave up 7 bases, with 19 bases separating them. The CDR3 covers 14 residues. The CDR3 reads CASTPDSEWRGYTF. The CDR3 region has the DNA TGTGCCAGCACCCCGGACTCCGAATGGCGTGGCTACACCTTC.

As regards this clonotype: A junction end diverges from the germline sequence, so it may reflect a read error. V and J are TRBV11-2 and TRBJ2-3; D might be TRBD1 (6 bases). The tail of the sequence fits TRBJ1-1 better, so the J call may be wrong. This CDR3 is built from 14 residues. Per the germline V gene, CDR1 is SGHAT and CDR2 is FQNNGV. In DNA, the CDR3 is TGCGCCAGCAGCCAGGTGCAGGGGAAGGTTGGAGCTTTCTTT. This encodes CASSQVQGKVGAFF.

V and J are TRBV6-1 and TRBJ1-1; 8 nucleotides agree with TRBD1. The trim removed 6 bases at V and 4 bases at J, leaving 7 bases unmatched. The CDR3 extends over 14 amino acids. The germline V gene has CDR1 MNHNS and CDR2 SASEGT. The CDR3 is CASRWDRWVTEAFF. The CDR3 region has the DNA TGTGCCAGCAGATGGGACAGGTGGGTCACTGAAGCTTTCTTT.

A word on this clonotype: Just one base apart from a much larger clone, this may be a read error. Here the CDR3 DNA reads TGTGCCAGCCCAAGCGGGGACCAAGGGAGGGATGAGCAGTTCTTC. Amino acids: CASPSGDQGRDEQFF. The V and J genes are TRBV12-3 or TRBV12-4 and TRBJ2-1; TRBD2 agrees at 7 bases. This CDR3 has 15 residues. The V gene end was trimmed by 8 bases and the J gene end by 8 bases; junction bases not matched to a gene: 15.

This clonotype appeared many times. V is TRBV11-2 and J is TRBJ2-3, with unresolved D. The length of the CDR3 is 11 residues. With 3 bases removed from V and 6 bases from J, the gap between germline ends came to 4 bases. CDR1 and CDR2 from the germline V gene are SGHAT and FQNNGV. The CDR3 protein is CASSFSDTQYF. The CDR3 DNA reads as TGTGCCAGCAGCTTTAGTGATACGCAGTATTTT.

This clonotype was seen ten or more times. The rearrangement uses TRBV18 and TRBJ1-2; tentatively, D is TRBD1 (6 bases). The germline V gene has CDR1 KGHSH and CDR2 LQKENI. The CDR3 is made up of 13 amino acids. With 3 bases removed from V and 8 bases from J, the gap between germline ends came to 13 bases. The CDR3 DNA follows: TGTGCCAGCTCACCTCCGGGGGGGCCCGGCTACACCTTC. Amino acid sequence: CASSPPGGPGYTF.

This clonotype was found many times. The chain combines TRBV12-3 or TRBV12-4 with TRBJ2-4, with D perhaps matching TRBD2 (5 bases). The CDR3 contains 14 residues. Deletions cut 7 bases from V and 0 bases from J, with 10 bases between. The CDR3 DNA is TGTGCCAGCACCCGGGGATTAGCCAAAAACATTCAGTACTTC. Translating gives CASTRGLAKNIQYF.

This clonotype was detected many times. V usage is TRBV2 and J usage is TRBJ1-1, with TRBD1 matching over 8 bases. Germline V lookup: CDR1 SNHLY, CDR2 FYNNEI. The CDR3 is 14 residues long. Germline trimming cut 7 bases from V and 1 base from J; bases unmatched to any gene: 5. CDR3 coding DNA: TGTGCCAGCAAAGATCAGGGGGCGAACACTGAAGCTTTCTTT. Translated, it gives CASKDQGANTEAFF.

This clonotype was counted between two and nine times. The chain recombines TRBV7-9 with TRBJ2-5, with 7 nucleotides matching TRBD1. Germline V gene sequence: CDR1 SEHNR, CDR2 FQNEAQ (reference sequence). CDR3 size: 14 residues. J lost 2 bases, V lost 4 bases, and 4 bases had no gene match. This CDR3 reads CASSSGTVQETQYF. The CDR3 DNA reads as TGTGCCAGCAGCTCCGGGACAGTACAAGAGACCCAGTACTTC.

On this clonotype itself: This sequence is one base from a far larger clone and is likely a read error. This chain's CDR3 is CASRYKGNYGYTF. The DNA of the CDR3 is TGTGCCAGCAGATACAAGGGCAACTATGGCTACACCTTC. V and J are TRBV6-4 and TRBJ1-2; D gene unclear. The germline gives CDR1 MRHNA, CDR2 SNTAGT. The length of the CDR3 is 13 residues. V lost 6 bases, J lost 2 bases, and 10 bases lay in between.